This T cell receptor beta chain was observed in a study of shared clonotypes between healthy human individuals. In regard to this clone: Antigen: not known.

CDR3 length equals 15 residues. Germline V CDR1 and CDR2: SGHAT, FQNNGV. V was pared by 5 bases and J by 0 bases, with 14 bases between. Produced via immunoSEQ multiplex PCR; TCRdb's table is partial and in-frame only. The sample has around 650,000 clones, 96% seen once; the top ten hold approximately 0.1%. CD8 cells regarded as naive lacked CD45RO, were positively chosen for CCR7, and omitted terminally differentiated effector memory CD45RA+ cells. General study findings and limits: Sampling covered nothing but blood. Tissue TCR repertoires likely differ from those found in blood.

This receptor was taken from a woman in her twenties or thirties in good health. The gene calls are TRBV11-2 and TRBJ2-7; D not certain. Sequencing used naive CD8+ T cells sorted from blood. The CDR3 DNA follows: TGTGCCAGCAGCCCCTCAGGTACGCGCTCCTACGAGCAGTACTTC. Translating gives CASSPSGTRSYEQYF.